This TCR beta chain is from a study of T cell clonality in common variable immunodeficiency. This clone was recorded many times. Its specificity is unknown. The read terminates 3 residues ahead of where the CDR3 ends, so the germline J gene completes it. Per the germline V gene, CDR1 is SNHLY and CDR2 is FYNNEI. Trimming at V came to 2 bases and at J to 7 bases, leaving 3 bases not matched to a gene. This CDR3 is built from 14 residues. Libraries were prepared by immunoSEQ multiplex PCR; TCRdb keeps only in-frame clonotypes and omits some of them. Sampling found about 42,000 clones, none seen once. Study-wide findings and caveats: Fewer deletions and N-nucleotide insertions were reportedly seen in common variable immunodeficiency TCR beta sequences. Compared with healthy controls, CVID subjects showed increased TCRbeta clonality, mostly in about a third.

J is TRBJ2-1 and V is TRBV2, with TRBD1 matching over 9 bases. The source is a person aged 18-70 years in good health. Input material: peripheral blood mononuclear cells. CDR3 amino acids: CASSETGTGNEQFF. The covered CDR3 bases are TGTGCCAGCAGTGAAACCGGGACAGGGAATGAG. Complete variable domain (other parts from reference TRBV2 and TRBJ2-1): EPEVTQTPSHQVTQMGQEVILRCVPISNHLYFYWYRQILGQKVEFLVSFYNNEISEKSEIFDDQFSVERPDGSNFTLKIRSTKLEDSAMYFCASSETGTGNEQFFGPGTRLTVL.